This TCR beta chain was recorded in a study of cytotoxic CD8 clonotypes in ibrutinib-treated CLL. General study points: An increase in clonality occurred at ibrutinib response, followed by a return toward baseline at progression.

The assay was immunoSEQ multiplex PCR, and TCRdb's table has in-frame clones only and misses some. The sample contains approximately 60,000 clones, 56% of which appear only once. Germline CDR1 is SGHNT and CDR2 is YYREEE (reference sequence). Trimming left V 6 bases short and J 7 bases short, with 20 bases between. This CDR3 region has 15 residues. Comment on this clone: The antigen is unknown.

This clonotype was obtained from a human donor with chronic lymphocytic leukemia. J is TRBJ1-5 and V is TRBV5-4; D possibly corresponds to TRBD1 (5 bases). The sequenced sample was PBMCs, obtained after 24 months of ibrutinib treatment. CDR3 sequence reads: CASTPWGRVGQPQHF. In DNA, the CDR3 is TGTGCCAGCACCCCCTGGGGCAGGGTAGGACAGCCCCAGCATTTT.